A selection of T cell receptor beta chains follows, all from one sample in a study of blood T cell repertoires in COVID-19. Sequenced by immunoSEQ multiplex PCR; TCRdb stores in-frame clones only, minus some. Here the sample spans around 260,000 clones, around nine tenths being singletons. The sequenced material came from peripheral blood. These receptors were obtained from a woman aged 70-85 years with COVID-19, enrolled during active disease. Each CDR3 is given with its conserved first and last residue.

J gene: TRBJ2-3; V gene: TRBV7-2; CDR3 protein: CASSRSGLDTDTQYF
J gene: TRBJ2-7; V gene: TRBV7-6; CDR3 protein: CASSSSSGSPSSEQYF
J gene: TRBJ1-5; V gene: TRBV5-5; CDR3 protein: CASSFGGRNQPQHF
J gene: TRBJ2-7; V gene: TRBV7-9; CDR3 protein: CASSPRTETYEQYF
J gene: TRBJ1-5; V gene: TRBV28; CDR3 protein: CASSLLTGTTPQHF
J gene: TRBJ1-1; V gene: TRBV28; CDR3 protein: CASSFTGHGNTEAFF
J gene: TRBJ1-1; V gene: TRBV27; CDR3 protein: CASSQQGWNTEAFF
J gene: TRBJ2-2; V gene: TRBV11-3; CDR3 protein: CASSLGLAATGELFF
J gene: TRBJ2-5; V gene: TRBV7-9; CDR3 protein: CASSFRNPQETQYF
J gene: TRBJ2-1; V gene: TRBV28; CDR3 protein: CAIQGTSGALYNEQFF
J gene: TRBJ1-5; V gene: TRBV6-2/TRBV6-3; CDR3 protein: CASSDRGNQPQHF
J gene: TRBJ2-1; V gene: TRBV7-2; CDR3 protein: CASKFGLAGGGNEQFF
J gene: TRBJ2-7; V gene: TRBV27; CDR3 protein: CASSPWDRGYEQYF
J gene: TRBJ1-2; V gene: TRBV14; CDR3 protein: CASSQGQALFYGYTF
J gene: TRBJ1-3; V gene: TRBV2; CDR3 protein: CASSGTGTGNTIYF
J gene: TRBJ2-1; V gene: TRBV28; CDR3 protein: CASSSAGAYNEQFF
J gene: TRBJ1-1; V gene: TRBV7-3; CDR3 protein: CASSPQGGTEAFF
J gene: TRBJ1-5; V gene: TRBV6-1; CDR3 protein: CASSEGWGGNQPQHF
J gene: TRBJ2-1; V gene: TRBV18; CDR3 protein: CASSPQTRTSYNEQFF
J gene: TRBJ2-5; V gene: TRBV5-8; CDR3 protein: CASSTWTSGQETQYF
J gene: TRBJ2-3; V gene: TRBV5-4; CDR3 protein: CASSPGLALADTQYF
J gene: TRBJ2-7; V gene: TRBV6-5; CDR3 protein: CASTDGGTLTYEQYF
J gene: TRBJ2-2; V gene: TRBV21-1; CDR3 protein: CASSTRPGGELFF
J gene: TRBJ1-5; V gene: TRBV19; CDR3 protein: CASSAWTGGEGNQPQHF
J gene: TRBJ2-7; V gene: TRBV20-1; CDR3 protein: CSASSHEQYF
J gene: TRBJ1-2; V gene: TRBV20-1; CDR3 protein: CSASGARITNYGYTF
J gene: TRBJ2-1; V gene: TRBV25-1; CDR3 protein: CASSGTGEHYNEQFF
J gene: TRBJ2-7; V gene: TRBV5-1; CDR3 protein: CASSLAAGGIYEQYF
J gene: TRBJ1-1; V gene: TRBV10-3; CDR3 protein: CATQTGQGATEAFF
J gene: TRBJ1-5; V gene: TRBV19; CDR3 protein: CASSLTDQPQHF
J gene: TRBJ2-2; V gene: TRBV18; CDR3 protein: CASSPPTNTGELFF
J gene: TRBJ1-1; V gene: TRBV15; CDR3 protein: CATSRYRQNTEAFF
J gene: TRBJ2-5; V gene: TRBV4-1; CDR3 protein: CASSQREFRQETQYF
J gene: TRBJ2-1; V gene: TRBV29-1; CDR3 protein: CSSEREGLNEQFF
J gene: TRBJ1-3; V gene: TRBV19; CDR3 protein: CASRPGLYSGNTIYF
J gene: TRBJ1-2; V gene: TRBV5-4; CDR3 protein: CASNKDRSNYGYTF
J gene: TRBJ2-1; V gene: TRBV13; CDR3 protein: CASSSTSRGLAGGNEQFF
J gene: TRBJ2-7; V gene: TRBV28; CDR3 protein: CASTIGTGLHEQYF
J gene: TRBJ1-6; V gene: TRBV18; CDR3 protein: CASSRGQGIDSPLHF
J gene: TRBJ1-1; V gene: TRBV28; CDR3 protein: CAIKGTGLREAFF